This T cell receptor beta chain was sequenced in a study of blood T cell repertoires in COVID-19. Overall study: Sources were T cells, B-cell-depleted T cells, or PBMCs; the material itself was cDNA or gDNA.

The data were produced by immunoSEQ multiplex PCR, yet TCRdb's version contains in-frame clones alone and is incomplete. The data hold approximately 450,000 clones, with around 89% observed a single time. Per germline, CDR1 GTSNPN and CDR2 SVGIG (reference sequence). The CDR3 spans 14 residues. Trimming cost V 0 bases and J 7 bases, with 12 bases left between them. The chain joins TRBV30 to TRBJ1-4; D is unclear. The sample comprised peripheral blood. The TCR was taken from a woman in her 30s with acute or convalescent COVID-19. The CDR3 loop reads CAWSVGGRSEKLFF. In DNA, the CDR3 is TGTGCCTGGAGTGTAGGTGGGAGAAGTGAAAAACTGTTTTTT.